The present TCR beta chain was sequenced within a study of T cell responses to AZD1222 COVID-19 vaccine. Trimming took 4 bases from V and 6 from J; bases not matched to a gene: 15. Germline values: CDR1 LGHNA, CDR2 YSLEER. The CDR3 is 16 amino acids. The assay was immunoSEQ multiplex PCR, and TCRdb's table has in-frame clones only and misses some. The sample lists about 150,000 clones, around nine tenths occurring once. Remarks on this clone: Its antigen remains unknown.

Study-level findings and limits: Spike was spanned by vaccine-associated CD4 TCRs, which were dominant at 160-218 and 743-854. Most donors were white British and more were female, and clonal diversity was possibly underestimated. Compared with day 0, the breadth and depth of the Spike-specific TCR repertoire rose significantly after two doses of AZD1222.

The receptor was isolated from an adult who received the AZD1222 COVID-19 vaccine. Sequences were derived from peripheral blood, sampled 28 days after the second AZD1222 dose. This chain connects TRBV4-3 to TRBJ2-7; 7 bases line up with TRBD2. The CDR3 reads CASSPRAGVPSVEQYF. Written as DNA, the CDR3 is TGCGCCAGCAGCCCACGGGCGGGGGTCCCCTCCGTCGAGCAGTACTTC.